The source of this TCR beta chain is a study of T cells after yellow fever vaccination. General study results and limits: Most clones from primary vaccination resurfaced after the booster (approximately 97% CD4, 88% CD8).

Each CDR3 protein is one row after TCRdb ran MiXCR on the 5' RACE reads. The sample records 400,000 to 450,000 distinct CDR3 sequences, roughly 20% being singletons. The V end lost 0 bases, the J end lost 9 bases, and 15 bases lay between the germline ends. CDR3 size: 16 residues. Germline CDR1 SGHTA, CDR2 FQGNSA. This clonotype was detected only a few times. Its antigen is not known. This TCR derives from a man between 18 and 29 years old who received the YFV17D yellow fever vaccine. The chain recombines TRBV7-2 with TRBJ2-6, with D perhaps TRBD1 (5 bases). The specimen comprised PBMCs, sampled before the yellow fever booster vaccination. The CDR3 nucleotides are TGTGCCAGCAGCTTAGCCCTCAGGGCCCCTGGCAACGTCCTGACTTTC. Amino acid sequence: CASSLALRAPGNVLTF.